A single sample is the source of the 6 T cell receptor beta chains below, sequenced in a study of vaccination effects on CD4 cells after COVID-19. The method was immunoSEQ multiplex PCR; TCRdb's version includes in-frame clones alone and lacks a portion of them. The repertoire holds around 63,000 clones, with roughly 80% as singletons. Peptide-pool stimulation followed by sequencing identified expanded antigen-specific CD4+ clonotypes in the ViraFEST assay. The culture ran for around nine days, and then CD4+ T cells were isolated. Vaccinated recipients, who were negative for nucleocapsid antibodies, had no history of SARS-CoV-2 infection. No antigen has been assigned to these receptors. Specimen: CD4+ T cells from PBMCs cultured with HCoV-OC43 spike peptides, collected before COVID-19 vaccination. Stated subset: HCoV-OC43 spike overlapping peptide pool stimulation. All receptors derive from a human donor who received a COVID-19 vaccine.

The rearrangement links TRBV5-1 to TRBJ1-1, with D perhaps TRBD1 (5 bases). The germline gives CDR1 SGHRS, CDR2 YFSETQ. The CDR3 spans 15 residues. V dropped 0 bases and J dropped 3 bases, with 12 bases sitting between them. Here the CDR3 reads CASSLDEGRDTEAFF. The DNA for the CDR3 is TGCGCCAGCAGCTTGGATGAGGGACGGGACACTGAAGCTTTCTTT.

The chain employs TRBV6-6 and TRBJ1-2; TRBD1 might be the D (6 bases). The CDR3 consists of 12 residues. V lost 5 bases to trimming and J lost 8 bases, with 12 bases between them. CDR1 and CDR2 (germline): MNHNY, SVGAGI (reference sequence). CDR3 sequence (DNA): TGTGCCAGCAGTCGACAGGTCCCCGGCTACACCTTC. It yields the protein CASSRQVPGYTF.

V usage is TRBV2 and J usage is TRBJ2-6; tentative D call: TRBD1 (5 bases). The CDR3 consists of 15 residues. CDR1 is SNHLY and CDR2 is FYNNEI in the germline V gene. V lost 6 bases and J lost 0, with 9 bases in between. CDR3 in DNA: TGTGCCAGCAGAAAGACAGTCTCTGGGGCCAACGTCCTGACTTTC. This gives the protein CASRKTVSGANVLTF.

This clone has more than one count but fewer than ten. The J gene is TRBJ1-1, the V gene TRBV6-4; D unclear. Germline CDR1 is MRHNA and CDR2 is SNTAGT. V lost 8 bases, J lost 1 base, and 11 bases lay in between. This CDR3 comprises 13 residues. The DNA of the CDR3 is TGTGCCAGCTCCCGCATGGGGAACACTGAAGCTTTCTTT. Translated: CASSRMGNTEAFF.

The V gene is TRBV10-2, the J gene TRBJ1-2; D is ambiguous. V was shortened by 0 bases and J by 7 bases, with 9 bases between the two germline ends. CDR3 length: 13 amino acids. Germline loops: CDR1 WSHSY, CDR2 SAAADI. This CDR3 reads CASSESGFAGYTF. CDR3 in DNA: TGCGCCAGCAGTGAGTCCGGGTTTGCTGGCTACACCTTC.

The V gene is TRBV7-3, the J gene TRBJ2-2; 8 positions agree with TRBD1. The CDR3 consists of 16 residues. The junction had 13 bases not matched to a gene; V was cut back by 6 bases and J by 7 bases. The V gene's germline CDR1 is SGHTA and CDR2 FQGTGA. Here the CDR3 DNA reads TGTGCCAGCAGTCGACCCCGCGGACAGGGTAACGGGGAGCTGTTTTTT. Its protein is CASSRPRGQGNGELFF. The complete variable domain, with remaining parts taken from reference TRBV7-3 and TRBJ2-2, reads GAGVSQTPSNKVTEKGKYVELRCDPISGHTALYWYRQSLGQGPEFLIYFQGTGAADDSGLPNDRFFAVRPEGSVSTLKIQRTERGDSAVYLCASSRPRGQGNGELFFGEGSRLTVL.